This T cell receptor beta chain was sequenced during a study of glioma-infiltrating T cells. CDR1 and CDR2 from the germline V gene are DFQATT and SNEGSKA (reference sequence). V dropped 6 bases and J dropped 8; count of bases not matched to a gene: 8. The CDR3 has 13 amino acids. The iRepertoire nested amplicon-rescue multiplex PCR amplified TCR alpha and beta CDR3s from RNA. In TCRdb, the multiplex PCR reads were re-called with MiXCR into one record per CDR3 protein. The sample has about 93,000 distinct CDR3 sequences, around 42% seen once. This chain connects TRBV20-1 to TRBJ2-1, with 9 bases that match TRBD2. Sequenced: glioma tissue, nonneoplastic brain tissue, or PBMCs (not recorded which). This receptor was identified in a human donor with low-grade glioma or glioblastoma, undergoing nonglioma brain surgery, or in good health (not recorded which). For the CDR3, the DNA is TGCAGTGCACCACTAGCGGGTGGCGATGAGCAGTTCTTC. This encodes CSAPLAGGDEQFF.